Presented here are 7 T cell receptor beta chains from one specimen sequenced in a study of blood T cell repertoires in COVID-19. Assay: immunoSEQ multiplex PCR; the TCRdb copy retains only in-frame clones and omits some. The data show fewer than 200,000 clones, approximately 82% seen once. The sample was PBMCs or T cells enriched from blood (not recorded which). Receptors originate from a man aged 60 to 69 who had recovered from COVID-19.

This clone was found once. The CDR3, as DNA: TGTGCCAGCAGCCTCGGGGGGGCAGCGCAAGAGACCCAGTACTTC. Its protein is CASSLGGAAQETQYF. The chain has TRBV11-3 and TRBJ2-5, with 8 bases identical to TRBD2. Trimming at V came to 5 bases and at J to 2 bases, leaving 7 bases not matched to a gene. This CDR3 region has 15 residues. The germline V gene has CDR1 SGHNT and CDR2 YENEEA.

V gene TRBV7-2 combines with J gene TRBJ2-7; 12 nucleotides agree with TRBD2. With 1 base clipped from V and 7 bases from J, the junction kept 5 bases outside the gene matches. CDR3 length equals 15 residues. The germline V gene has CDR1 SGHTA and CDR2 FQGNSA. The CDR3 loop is CASSLDLAGGREQYF. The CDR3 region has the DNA TGTGCCAGCAGCTTAGATCTAGCGGGGGGGCGGGAGCAGTACTTC.

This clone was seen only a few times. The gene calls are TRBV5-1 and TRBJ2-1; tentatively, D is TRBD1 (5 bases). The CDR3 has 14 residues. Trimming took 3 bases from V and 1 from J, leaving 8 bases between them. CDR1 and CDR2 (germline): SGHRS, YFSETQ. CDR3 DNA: TGCGCCAGCAGCTCCAGGGTGTCCTACAATGAGCAGTTCTTC. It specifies CASSSRVSYNEQFF.

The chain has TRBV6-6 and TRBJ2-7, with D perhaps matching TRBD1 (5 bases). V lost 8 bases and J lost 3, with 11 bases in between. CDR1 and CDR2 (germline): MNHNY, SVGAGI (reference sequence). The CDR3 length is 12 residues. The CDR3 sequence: CASSWGGYEQYF. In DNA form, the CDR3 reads TGTGCCAGCTCCTGGGGCGGCTACGAGCAGTACTTC.

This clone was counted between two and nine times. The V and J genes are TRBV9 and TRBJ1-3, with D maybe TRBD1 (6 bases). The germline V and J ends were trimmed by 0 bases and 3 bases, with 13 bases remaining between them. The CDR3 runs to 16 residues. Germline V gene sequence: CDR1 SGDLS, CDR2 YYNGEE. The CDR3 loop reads CASSVVPTGSGNTIYF. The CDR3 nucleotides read TGTGCCAGCAGCGTAGTTCCTACAGGGAGTGGAAACACCATATATTTT.

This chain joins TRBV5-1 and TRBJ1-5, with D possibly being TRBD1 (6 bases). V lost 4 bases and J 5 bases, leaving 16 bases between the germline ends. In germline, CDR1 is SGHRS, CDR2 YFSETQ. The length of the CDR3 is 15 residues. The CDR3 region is CASSPQPGGDQPQHF. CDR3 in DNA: TGCGCCAGCAGCCCCCAGCCGGGGGGCGATCAGCCCCAGCATTTT.

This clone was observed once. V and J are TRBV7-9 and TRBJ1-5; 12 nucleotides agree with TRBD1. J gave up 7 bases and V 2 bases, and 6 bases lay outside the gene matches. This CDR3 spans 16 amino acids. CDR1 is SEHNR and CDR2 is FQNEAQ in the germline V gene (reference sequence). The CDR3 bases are TGTGCCAGCAGCTTATACGGGACAGGGGGCTTACAGCCCCAGCATTTT. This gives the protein CASSLYGTGGLQPQHF.